The rows below give T cell receptor beta chains drawn from one sample of a study of blood T cell repertoires in COVID-19. The data were produced by immunoSEQ multiplex PCR, yet TCRdb's version contains in-frame clones alone and is incomplete. The sample lists 40,000 to 60,000 clones, about 80% seen once, with under 30% in the top ten. Sequenced material: peripheral blood. The receptors shown here come from a man between 65 and 79 years old with acute or convalescent COVID-19. Both conserved end residues are part of each CDR3. The D gene is left open where the match is weak. Clone size, where shown, is once, few, many, or a class for clones that have expanded.

j_call v_call clone_size d_call cdr3_aa cdr3_nt
TRBJ1-6 TRBV6-5 few TRBD1 CASSGGTVGFSPLHF TGTGCCAGCAGCGGAGGGACAGTGGGGTTTTCACCCCTCCACTTT
TRBJ2-5 TRBV3-1/TRBV3-2 - TRBD2 CASSQSPGLAVQTQYF TGTGCCAGCAGCCAATCTCCGGGACTAGCGGTTCAGACCCAGTACTTC
TRBJ2-2 TRBV7-9 few TRBD2 CASSLLAGGNTGELFF TGTGCCAGCAGCCTCCTAGCGGGGGGTAACACCGGGGAGCTGTTTTTT
TRBJ2-6 TRBV30 - TRBD1 CAWSGRRGRRSGANVLTF TGTGCCTGGAGCGGCCGCAGGGGGCGCAGGAGTGGGGCCAACGTCCTGACTTTC
TRBJ2-1 TRBV19 - TRBD2 CASRNGLAGGPTYNEQFF TGTGCCAGTAGAAACGGACTAGCGGGAGGTCCCACCTACAATGAGCAGTTCTTC
TRBJ2-3 TRBV2 - - CASSVFVSTDTQYF TGTGCCAGCAGTGTATTTGTCAGCACAGATACGCAGTATTTT
TRBJ1-4 TRBV3-1/TRBV3-2 - TRBD1 CASSPGTVNEKLFF TGTGCCAGCAGCCCCGGGACAGTGAATGAAAAACTGTTTTTT
TRBJ2-3 TRBV30 few - CAWSVQDTQYF TGTGCCTGGAGTGTACAGGACACGCAGTATTTT
TRBJ2-2 TRBV7-2 - TRBD2 CASSSPSGGPNTGELFF TGTGCCAGCAGCTCGCCAAGCGGGGGGCCGAACACCGGGGAGCTGTTTTTT
TRBJ2-5 TRBV28 - - CASSFGLRIETQYF TGTGCCAGCAGTTTCGGTCTACGCATTGAGACCCAGTACTTC
TRBJ1-3 TRBV5-1 - - CASSLDFGNTIYF TGCGCCAGCAGCTTAGACTTTGGAAACACCATATATTTT
TRBJ2-3 TRBV9 - TRBD2 CASEQVAGSDTQYF TGTGCCAGCGAACAGGTAGCGGGATCAGATACGCAGTATTTT
TRBJ1-2 TRBV3-1/TRBV3-2 few - CASSPVDKFYGYTF TGTGCCAGCAGCCCCGTAGACAAATTCTATGGCTACACCTTC
TRBJ2-7 TRBV28 once - CATSFSASYEQYF TGTGCCACATCCTTCTCCGCGAGCTACGAGCAGTACTTC
TRBJ1-1 TRBV28 - TRBD1 CASIGGRTGLNTEAFF TGTGCCAGCATCGGTGGCAGGACAGGATTGAACACTGAAGCTTTCTTT
TRBJ1-6 TRBV19 - - CASSSGPGGQTLHF TGTGCCAGTAGTTCCGGGCCCGGGGGGCAAACCCTCCACTTT
TRBJ2-7 TRBV19 few - CAVQDSQNYEQYF TGTGCCGTACAGGACAGCCAGAACTACGAGCAGTACTTC
TRBJ2-3 TRBV6-5 - - CASRSGDTQYF TGTGCCAGCAGATCAGGGGATACGCAGTATTTT
TRBJ1-1 TRBV5-1 - TRBD1 CAIKTGGAFF TGCGCCATCAAAACAGGGGGGGCTTTCTTT
TRBJ2-7 TRBV10-3 - TRBD2 CAISGTSGRSSYEQYF TGTGCCATCTCCGGGACTAGCGGGCGGAGCTCCTACGAGCAGTACTTC
TRBJ2-2 TRBV11-3 - TRBD2 CASSSGTSGRWSTGELFF TGTGCCAGCAGCTCCGGGACTAGCGGGAGGTGGAGTACCGGGGAGCTGTTTTTT
TRBJ1-2 TRBV6-5 - - CASSYEFLAGYTF TGTGCCAGCAGTTACGAGTTTTTGGCAGGCTATACCTTC
TRBJ2-1 TRBV5-4 - - CASSTRTETRNEQFF TGTGCCAGCAGCACTCGAACCGAGACACGCAATGAGCAGTTCTTC
TRBJ2-1 TRBV10-1 - - CASSESFNGEQFF TGCGCCAGCAGTGAGTCGTTCAACGGTGAGCAGTTCTTC
TRBJ1-5 TRBV27 - - CASSLTSDSPSNQPQHF TGTGCCAGCAGTCTCACCTCGGACTCCCCATCTAATCAGCCCCAGCATTTT
TRBJ1-1 TRBV29-1 - - CSGENTEAFF TGCAGCGGCGAGAACACTGAAGCTTTCTTT
TRBJ2-7 TRBV4-1 few TRBD1 CASSPGPGTGGVRTYEQYF TGCGCCAGCAGCCCAGGGCCTGGGACAGGGGGCGTTCGCACCTACGAGCAGTACTTC
TRBJ2-1 TRBV9 - TRBD2 CASSLTGTSGYNEQFF TGTGCCAGCAGCTTGACCGGGACTAGCGGATACAATGAGCAGTTCTTC
TRBJ2-7 TRBV11-3 - TRBD2 CASSPRFAGRAPDEQYF TGTGCCAGCAGCCCCCGTTTTGCCGGGAGGGCCCCCGACGAGCAGTACTTC
TRBJ1-1 TRBV7-9 few - CASTQNTEAFF TGTGCCAGCACCCAGAACACTGAAGCTTTCTTT
TRBJ2-5 TRBV7-9 - TRBD1 CASSSGQGTQYF TGTGCCAGCAGCTCAGGACAGGGGACCCAGTACTTC
TRBJ1-4 TRBV11-3 few TRBD1 CASSSRTGVDEKLFF TGTGCCAGCAGCTCCCGGACAGGGGTAGATGAAAAACTGTTTTTT
TRBJ2-1 TRBV15 - TRBD1 CATSRPDRGNEQFF TGTGCCACCAGCAGACCGGACAGGGGGAATGAGCAGTTCTTC
TRBJ2-1 TRBV29-1 once - CSVDIAAASYNEQFF TGCAGCGTTGATATAGCGGCAGCCTCCTACAATGAGCAGTTCTTC
TRBJ1-3 TRBV6-6 once - CASSLSGNTIYF TGTGCCAGCAGTTTATCTGGAAACACCATATATTTT
TRBJ2-3 TRBV7-3 - TRBD2 CASSPQGTSGGADTQYF TGTGCCAGCAGCCCCCAAGGGACTAGCGGGGGTGCAGATACGCAGTATTTT
TRBJ2-7 TRBV6-6 - TRBD1 CASTHGGTGANEQYF TGTGCCAGCACTCACGGGGGGACAGGGGCGAACGAGCAGTACTTC
TRBJ2-7 TRBV27 once TRBD2 CASRTGLAEGEQYF TGTGCCAGCAGGACCGGACTAGCGGAAGGCGAGCAGTACTTC
TRBJ1-5 TRBV28 - - CASSDGNQPQHF TGTGCCAGCAGTGACGGGAATCAGCCCCAGCATTTT
TRBJ2-7 TRBV9 - - CASSPTTGFSYEQYF TGTGCCAGCAGCCCGACGACAGGCTTCTCCTACGAGCAGTACTTC
TRBJ2-3 TRBV7-8 - TRBD2 CASSWREGGTDTQYF TGTGCCAGCAGCTGGCGGGAGGGCGGCACAGATACGCAGTATTTT
TRBJ1-6 TRBV7-8 once - CASSLPYSYNSPLHF TGTGCCAGCAGCCTACCTTACTCCTATAATTCACCCCTCCACTTT
TRBJ2-5 TRBV7-9 - - CASSWWVGGETQYF TGTGCCAGCAGCTGGTGGGTTGGAGGAGAGACCCAGTACTTC
TRBJ1-6 TRBV30 - - CAWSVRRIYDSPLHF TGTGCCTGGAGTGTACGGCGGATTTATGATTCACCCCTCCACTTT
TRBJ2-1 TRBV5-4 - - CASSSRQASYNEQFF TGTGCCAGCAGCTCGAGACAAGCCTCCTACAATGAGCAGTTCTTC